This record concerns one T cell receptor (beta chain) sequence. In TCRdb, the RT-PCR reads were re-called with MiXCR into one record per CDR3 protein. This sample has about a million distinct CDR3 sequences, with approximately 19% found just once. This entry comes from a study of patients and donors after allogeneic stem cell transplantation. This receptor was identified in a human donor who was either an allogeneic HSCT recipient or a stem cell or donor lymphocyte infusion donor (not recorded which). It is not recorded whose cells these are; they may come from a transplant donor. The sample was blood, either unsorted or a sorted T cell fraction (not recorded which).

CDR3 loop: CSAREWGQDNEQFF. The CDR3 nucleotides are TGCAGTGCTAGAGAGTGGGGTCAGGACAATGAGCAGTTCTTC. The rearrangement joins TRBV20-1 to TRBJ2-1, with D unresolved. The CDR3 covers 14 residues. CDR1 DFQATT and CDR2 SNEGSKA come from the germline V gene (reference sequence). V lost 0 bases to trimming and J lost 5 bases, with 11 bases between them.